A selection of T cell receptor beta chains follows, all from one sample in a study of blood T cell repertoires in COVID-19. Profiling relied on immunoSEQ multiplex PCR, and the TCRdb table lists in-frame clones only, not all of them. The sample records a few hundred thousand clones, roughly 88% being singletons. The specimen was PBMCs or T cells enriched from blood (not recorded which). These receptors were taken from a woman in her 30s who had recovered from COVID-19. Both conserved end residues are part of each CDR3. D genes are given only for firm matches. Clone size is stated in some rows and not others, as once, few, many or a class when expanded.

>TRBJ2-3|.|TRBV19|TRBD2
CASSKYIAGVGTDTQYF
TGTGCCAGTAGTAAATACATAGCGGGAGTCGGCACAGATACGCAGTATTTT
>TRBJ2-3|.|TRBV27|.
CASSRQALDTQYF
TGTGCCAGCAGTCGCCAGGCCCTAGATACGCAGTATTTT
>TRBJ2-7|.|TRBV4-3|.
CASSQDRGANEQYF
TGCGCCAGCAGCCAAGATCGTGGAGCAAACGAGCAGTACTTC
>TRBJ2-7|once|TRBV6-1|TRBD1
CASSETGQEFYEQYF
TGTGCCAGCAGTGAAACAGGACAGGAGTTCTACGAGCAGTACTTC
>TRBJ2-4|.|TRBV3-1/TRBV3-2|TRBD2
CASSRQVAGGGKNIQYF
TGTGCCAGCAGCCGGCAGGTAGCGGGGGGTGGCAAAAACATTCAGTACTTC
>TRBJ2-2|.|TRBV7-2|.
CGVGEVYTGELFF
TGTGGTGTAGGGGAAGTATACACCGGGGAGCTGTTTTTT
>TRBJ1-5|.|TRBV2|TRBD1
CASSPRDRWNQPQHF
TGTGCCAGCAGCCCCCGGGACAGGTGGAATCAGCCCCAGCATTTT
>TRBJ1-1|.|TRBV10-3|TRBD1
CAISVKGTGGNEGTEAFF
TGTGCCATCAGTGTGAAAGGGACAGGGGGCAACGAGGGCACTGAAGCTTTCTTT
>TRBJ2-1|.|TRBV4-1|TRBD2
CASSLRLADAYNEQFF
TGCGCCAGCAGCCTAAGACTAGCGGATGCCTACAATGAGCAGTTCTTC
>TRBJ1-1|few|TRBV28|.
CASSFLGAMNTEAFF
TGTGCCAGCAGTTTTTTGGGGGCGATGAACACTGAAGCTTTCTTT
>TRBJ1-2|.|TRBV10-3|.
CATSRWWRDGYTF
TGTGCTACAAGCAGGTGGTGGAGGGATGGCTACACCTTC
>TRBJ1-4|few|TRBV18|.
CASSPSLAGYYEKLFF
TGTGCCAGCTCACCATCCCTCGCAGGGTATTATGAAAAACTGTTTTTT
>TRBJ1-1|.|TRBV27|.
CASRGGFNTEAFF
TGTGCCAGCAGGGGGGGTTTTAACACTGAAGCTTTCTTT
>TRBJ2-7|.|TRBV7-9|.
CASSLDTYEQYF
TGTGCCAGCAGCCTAGATACCTACGAGCAGTACTTC
>TRBJ2-7|.|TRBV11-3|.
CASSLERWRREEDEQYF
TGTGCCAGCAGCTTAGAACGATGGCGCAGGGAAGAGGACGAGCAGTACTTC
>TRBJ1-2|.|TRBV28|.
CASSSSYGYTF
TGTGCCAGCAGTAGCTCCTATGGCTACACCTTC
>TRBJ2-3|.|TRBV30|.
CAWKVVPRGYFSTDTQYF
TGTGCCTGGAAGGTTGTTCCGCGCGGATATTTTAGCACAGATACGCAGTATTTT
>TRBJ1-1|.|TRBV5-4|.
CASSLIQGGTEAFF
TGTGCCAGCAGCTTGATCCAGGGAGGCACTGAAGCTTTCTTT
>TRBJ2-7|.|TRBV29-1|TRBD2
CSVALLAGDEQYF
TGCAGCGTTGCCCTACTAGCGGGAGACGAGCAGTACTTC
>TRBJ1-5|.|TRBV19|.
CASSTYPTRYSNQPQHF
TGTGCCAGTAGTACCTATCCGACTCGTTATAGCAATCAGCCCCAGCATTTT
>TRBJ1-5|.|TRBV7-2|.
CASSSDFAVNNQPQHF
TGTGCCAGCAGCTCAGACTTTGCGGTCAACAATCAGCCCCAGCATTTT
>TRBJ1-2|.|TRBV4-3|TRBD1
CASSQEPGGYGYTF
TGCGCCAGCAGCCAAGAACCAGGGGGGTATGGCTACACCTTC
>TRBJ1-2|.|TRBV2|TRBD1
CASSEADRWTGYTF
TGTGCCAGCAGTGAAGCGGACAGGTGGACAGGCTACACCTTC
>TRBJ2-6|.|TRBV7-9|TRBD1
CASELSQGAPSGANVLTF
TGTGCCAGCGAGTTGAGTCAGGGGGCGCCTTCTGGGGCCAACGTCCTGACTTTC
>TRBJ1-2|.|TRBV11-2|.
CASSSPGGPASNTF
TGTGCCAGCAGCTCCCCTGGCGGTCCAGCCTCCAACACCTTC
>TRBJ1-2|.|TRBV5-1|.
CASSLGEFYYGYTF
TGCGCCAGCAGCTTGGGCGAATTCTACTATGGCTACACCTTC
>TRBJ1-2|.|TRBV11-2|TRBD1
CASSRTGESIYGYTF
TGTGCCAGCAGCCGGACAGGGGAATCGATCTATGGCTACACCTTC
>TRBJ2-5|.|TRBV6-5|.
CASSYLGGEISQYF
TGTGCCAGCAGTTACTTAGGGGGGGAGATATCCCAGTACTTC
>TRBJ2-1|.|TRBV7-7|.
CASSLELAPGPYNEQFF
TGTGCCAGCAGCTTAGAACTCGCACCGGGTCCCTACAATGAGCAGTTCTTC
>TRBJ2-3|.|TRBV1|.
CTSSQIALKLPTDTQYF
TGCACCAGCAGCCAAATTGCTCTGAAACTCCCCACAGATACGCAGTATTTT
>TRBJ1-1|few|TRBV2|.
CASSLRMGLGNTEAFF
TGTGCCAGCAGTCTCCGGATGGGTTTGGGCAACACTGAAGCTTTCTTT
>TRBJ2-1|.|TRBV21-1|.
CASSNARQGNYNEQFF
TGTGCCAGCAGCAATGCGAGACAGGGGAACTACAATGAGCAGTTCTTC
>TRBJ1-1|.|TRBV27|TRBD1
CASSLLTGVGYTEAFF
TGTGCCAGCAGTTTACTCACAGGGGTCGGCTACACTGAAGCTTTCTTT
>TRBJ1-3|.|TRBV30|.
CAWSNSGNTIYF
TGTGCCTGGAGCAACTCTGGAAACACCATATATTTT
>TRBJ1-6|.|TRBV18|.
CASSPVDSSYNSPLHF
TGTGCCAGCTCACCTGTCGACAGCTCCTATAATTCACCCCTCCACTTT
>TRBJ1-6|once|TRBV6-5|.
CASRSDSLRGSPLHF
TGTGCCAGCAGATCGGACAGCCTTCGGGGTTCACCCCTCCACTTT
>TRBJ2-3|.|TRBV9|TRBD1
CASSARMGRGTDTQYF
TGTGCCAGCAGCGCGCGAATGGGCAGGGGGACAGATACGCAGTATTTT
>TRBJ2-3|.|TRBV5-1|.
CASQETGELTDTQYF
TGCGCCAGCCAAGAGACCGGGGAACTCACAGATACGCAGTATTTT
>TRBJ1-3|.|TRBV5-8|.
CASNRQAGNTIYF
TGTGCCAGCAACCGACAGGCTGGAAACACCATATATTTT
>TRBJ2-4|few|TRBV7-3|.
CASSLNQRDIQYF
TGTGCCAGCAGCTTAAACCAGCGAGACATTCAGTACTTC
>TRBJ1-5|.|TRBV6-5|.
CASSYSGIGVKPQHF
TGTGCCAGCAGTTACTCCGGGATTGGGGTAAAGCCCCAGCATTTT
>TRBJ1-5|.|TRBV28|.
CASSLRVGFNQPQHF
TGTGCCAGCAGTTTACGTGTTGGCTTCAATCAGCCCCAGCATTTT
>TRBJ1-1|.|TRBV7-9|.
CASSPDSEAFF
TGTGCCAGCAGCCCCGACAGTGAAGCTTTCTTT
>TRBJ1-1|few|TRBV5-4|.
CASSLKGARHTEAFF
TGTGCCAGCAGCTTGAAAGGGGCAAGGCACACTGAAGCTTTCTTT
>TRBJ2-1|.|TRBV7-2|TRBD2
CASSLASGGYNEQFF
TGTGCCAGCAGCTTGGCTAGCGGGGGCTACAATGAGCAGTTCTTC
>TRBJ2-3|once|TRBV5-1|.
CASRERYQGKSTDTQYF
TGCGCCAGCCGCGAGCGATATCAGGGGAAAAGCACAGATACGCAGTATTTT
>TRBJ2-3|.|TRBV10-2|TRBD1
CASSESNLGDRGRHTQYF
TGCGCCAGCAGTGAGTCGAATTTAGGGGACAGGGGTCGTCATACGCAGTATTTT
>TRBJ2-7|.|TRBV6-5|.
CASSYYGQFYEQYF
TGTGCCAGCAGTTACTACGGACAGTTCTACGAGCAGTACTTC
>TRBJ2-7|.|TRBV6-2/TRBV6-3|.
CASSYEGPRGEQYF
TGTGCCAGCAGTTACGAGGGTCCCCGGGGCGAGCAGTACTTC
>TRBJ1-2|few|TRBV27|.
CATGQPTYGYTF
TGTGCAACTGGACAGCCTACCTATGGCTACACCTTC
>TRBJ2-2|.|TRBV5-1|TRBD1
CASTPTGINTGELFF
TGCGCCTCAACCCCGACAGGGATAAACACCGGGGAGCTGTTTTTT
>TRBJ1-2|.|TRBV18|TRBD1
CASSPTAGTGGELRGYTF
TGTGCCAGCTCACCAACAGCCGGGACAGGGGGCGAGCTGAGGGGCTACACCTTC
>TRBJ1-5|once|TRBV30|TRBD1
CAWSGGQGGNQPQHF
TGTGCCTGGAGTGGCGGGCAGGGGGGCAATCAGCCCCAGCATTTT
>TRBJ1-4|.|TRBV27|TRBD1
CASSLKRDSRIATNEKLFF
TGTGCCAGCAGTTTAAAAAGGGACAGCCGGATTGCAACTAATGAAAAACTGTTTTTT